The 14 T cell receptor beta chains given below trace back to one sample, sequenced in a study of blood T cell repertoires in COVID-19. The assay was immunoSEQ multiplex PCR, and TCRdb's table has in-frame clones only and misses some. Here the sample spans 150,000 to 250,000 clones, roughly 90% being singletons. Sequencing used PBMCs or T cells enriched from blood (not recorded which). The receptors shown here come from a woman between 25 and 40 years old who had recovered from COVID-19.

A single count supports this clone. The chain is built from TRBV4-3 and TRBJ2-1; D is perhaps TRBD2 (5 bases). The CDR3 contains 15 residues. Trimming left V 0 bases short and J 4 bases short, with 10 bases between. Germline CDR1 reads LGHNA; CDR2 reads YSLEER. CDR3 coding DNA: TGCGCCAGCAGCCAAGATAATTGGGAGTACAATGAGCAGTTCTTC. Its protein is CASSQDNWEYNEQFF.

There are a few counts of this clone. This rearrangement joins TRBV16 to TRBJ1-2, with 8 positions matching TRBD1. V lost 4 bases to trimming and J lost 2 bases; unmatched junction nucleotides: 21. Germline V lookup: CDR1 KGHSY, CDR2 FQNENV. The CDR3 is made up of 20 amino acids. The CDR3 region is CASSPHSRTGSRLFNYGYTF. As DNA, the CDR3 is TGTGCCAGCAGCCCTCATTCCCGGACAGGGTCCCGACTTTTCAACTATGGCTACACCTTC.

CDR3 nucleotide sequence: TGTGCCAGTAGATTACAGGGGACAAATCGAAACACCATATATTTT. Translation: CASRLQGTNRNTIYF. The V gene is TRBV19, the J gene TRBJ1-3; 7 bases are shared with TRBD1. Trimming removed 6 bases from V and 5 bases from J; junction bases left unmatched: 10. The CDR3 spans 15 residues. Looked up from germline, CDR1 is LNHDA and CDR2 is SQIVND (reference sequence).

The chain has TRBV27 and TRBJ1-1, with D uncertain. Germline lookup yields CDR1 MNHEY and CDR2 SMNVEV (reference sequence). The V end lost 2 bases, the J end lost 0 bases, and 10 bases lay between the germline ends. The CDR3 covers 15 residues. CDR3 bases: TGTGCCAGCAGTTTAAGCGGTACGCTGAACACTGAAGCTTTCTTT. Protein: CASSLSGTLNTEAFF.

This chain uses TRBV11-2 with TRBJ1-2, with TRBD1 matching over 8 bases. This CDR3 has 14 amino acids. Per germline, CDR1 SGHAT and CDR2 FQNNGV. V shed 3 bases, J shed 5 bases, and the junction held 5 bases outside the gene matches. The CDR3 sequence is CASSLGDRRYGYTF. The CDR3 DNA sequence: TGTGCCAGCAGCTTGGGGGACAGGAGATATGGCTACACCTTC.

This chain links TRBV27 with TRBJ1-2, with unresolved D. Germline assignment: CDR1 MNHEY and CDR2 SMNVEV (reference sequence). The CDR3 has 13 residues. V lost 5 bases, J lost 5 bases, and 12 bases lay in between. The CDR3 DNA sequence: TGTGCCAGCAGTCCCCCGGGATCTTATGGCTACACCTTC. Its translation: CASSPPGSYGYTF.

The chain combines TRBV5-1 with TRBJ2-2; maybe TRBD1 (6 bases). In germline, CDR1 is SGHRS, CDR2 YFSETQ. The CDR3 contains 17 residues. Trimming left V 5 bases short and J 3 bases short, with 20 bases between. CDR3 sequence: CASSNPGVTWDTGELFF. The CDR3 DNA follows: TGCGCCAGCAGTAATCCAGGGGTTACGTGGGACACCGGGGAGCTGTTTTTT.

The chain is built from TRBV28 and TRBJ2-3; TRBD2 agrees at 11 bases. V was pared by 6 bases and J by 4 bases, with 9 bases of the junction left unmatched. This CDR3 region has 16 residues. Germline V gene lookup returns CDR1 MDHEN and CDR2 SYDVKM. CDR3 in amino acids: CASSRPTSGNADTQYF. The CDR3, as DNA: TGTGCCAGCAGCCGACCGACTAGCGGGAATGCAGATACGCAGTATTTT.

This sequence joins TRBV30 and TRBJ1-4, with D unclear. The CDR3 covers 14 residues. Germline CDR1 reads GTSNPN; CDR2 reads SVGIG (reference sequence). Trimming took 5 bases from V and 2 from J, leaving 12 bases between them. This CDR3 is CAWGLSGTNEKLFF. The CDR3 DNA reads TGTGCCTGGGGTCTAAGCGGGACTAATGAAAAACTGTTTTTT.

V usage is TRBV12-3 or TRBV12-4 and J usage is TRBJ2-7, with D possibly TRBD2 on 6 matching bases. Deletions cut 3 bases from V and 5 bases from J, with 11 bases between. The CDR3 totals 13 residues. CDR3 sequence: CASSFRGRNEQYF. The CDR3 bases are TGTGCCAGCAGTTTTCGGGGGAGGAACGAGCAGTACTTC.

The chain has TRBV18 and TRBJ1-5; 9 bases line up with TRBD1. The germline CDR1 and CDR2 sequences are KGHSH and LQKENI. This CDR3 comprises 14 residues. Losses at the gene ends were 6 bases for V and 4 bases for J; bases not matched to a gene: 4. The CDR3 is CASSRTGANQPQHF. DNA of the CDR3: TGTGCCAGCTCGCGGACAGGGGCGAATCAGCCCCAGCATTTT.

A single count supports this clone. V is TRBV6-2 or TRBV6-3 and J is TRBJ2-2; TRBD2 matches 8 bases. The CDR3 runs 18 residues. The V segment lost 2 bases and the J segment 3 bases; nucleotides outside the gene matches: 11. CDR1 and CDR2 (germline): MNHEY, SVGEGT. The CDR3 loop is CASSYIASGLIDTGELFF. For the CDR3, the DNA is TGTGCCAGCAGTTACATAGCTAGCGGGCTTATAGACACCGGGGAGCTGTTTTTT.

This chain connects TRBV27 to TRBJ2-7, with 9 bases that match TRBD2. The CDR3 spans 16 residues. Germline values: CDR1 MNHEY, CDR2 SMNVEV (reference sequence). The V segment lost 3 bases and the J segment 1 base; nucleotides outside the gene matches: 7. The DNA for the CDR3 is TGTGCCAGCAGTTTGGCTAGCGGGGCCATATCCTACGAGCAGTACTTC. Its protein product is CASSLASGAISYEQYF.

The chain couples TRBV5-4 to TRBJ1-5, with D perhaps TRBD1 (5 bases). The CDR3 has 15 amino acids. Trimming shortened V by 0 bases and J by 6 bases, and 13 bases separated the two germline ends. CDR1 and CDR2 (germline): SGHNT, YYREEE (reference sequence). The CDR3 nucleotides read TGTGCCAGCAGCTTGGGAGGCACAGGCGGTCAGCCCCAGCATTTT. Amino acids: CASSLGGTGGQPQHF.